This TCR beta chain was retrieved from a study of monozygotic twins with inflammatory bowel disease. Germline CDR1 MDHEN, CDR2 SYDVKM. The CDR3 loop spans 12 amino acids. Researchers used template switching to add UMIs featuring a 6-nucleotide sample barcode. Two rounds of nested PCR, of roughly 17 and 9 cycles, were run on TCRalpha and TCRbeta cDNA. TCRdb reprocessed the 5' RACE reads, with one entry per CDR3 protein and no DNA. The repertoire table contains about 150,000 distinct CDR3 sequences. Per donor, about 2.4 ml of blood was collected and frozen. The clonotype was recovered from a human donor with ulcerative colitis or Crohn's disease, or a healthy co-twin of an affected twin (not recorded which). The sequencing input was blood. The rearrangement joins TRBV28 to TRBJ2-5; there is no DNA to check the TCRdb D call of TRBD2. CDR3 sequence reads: CASGLAPGTQYF.